Each of the 31 T cell receptor beta chains below was sequenced from the same sample in a study of PD-1 blockade in classical Hodgkin lymphoma. Assay: immunoSEQ multiplex PCR; the TCRdb copy retains only in-frame clones and omits some. The sample comprises some 50,000 clones, approximately 76% of which are singletons, and roughly 12% rests with the top ten. Time point denoted: cycle 4 day 1 (C4D1), after about 6 weeks of nivolumab. Patients all relapsed after autologous stem cell transplantation, and there was variation in brentuximab vedotin exposure. Specimen: peripheral blood mononuclear cells (PBMCs), collected before the fourth cycle of nivolumab. All receptors come from a human donor with classical Hodgkin lymphoma.

V and J are TRBV5-7 and TRBJ2-7; either TRBD1 or TRBD2 may supply D (5 bases each). TRBV5-7 qualifies as an ORF whose function is uncertain. The CDR3 spans 12 residues. Trimming removed 3 bases at V and 7 bases at J, with 11 bases between. CDR3 sequence: CASSWGLGEQYF. The CDR3, as DNA: TGTGCCAGCAGCTGGGGGTTGGGGGAGCAGTACTTC.

With regard to this clone: Sequence at one end of the junction differs from germline and may be a read error. J is TRBJ2-7 and V is TRBV2, with 8 bases matching TRBD2. The CDR3 runs 13 residues. Germline-derived CDR1 and CDR2 are SNHLY and FYNNEI. For the CDR3, the DNA is TGTGCCAGCAGACCCATCGGATCGGGAGGGCCCAACTTC. Translating gives CASRPIGSGGPNF. The complete variable domain, with remaining parts taken from reference TRBV2 and TRBJ2-7, reads EPEVTQTPSHQVTQMGQEVILRCVPISNHLYFYWYRQILGQKVEFLVSFYNNEISEKSEIFDDQFSVERPDGSNFTLKIRSTKLEDSAMYFCASRPIGSGGPNFGPGTRLTVT.

In this sample, this clone turned up once. This chain connects TRBV10-1 to TRBJ2-7, with no clear D. This CDR3 has 12 amino acids. V dropped 3 bases and J dropped 1 base, with 4 bases sitting between them. Germline CDR1 is WNHNN and CDR2 is SYGVQD (reference sequence). This CDR3 reads CASSEGSYEQYF. Written as DNA, the CDR3 is TGCGCCAGCAGTGAAGGTTCCTACGAGCAGTACTTC.

The chain carries TRBV5-6 and TRBJ2-1, with D possibly matching TRBD2 (5 bases). This CDR3 is 15 amino acids long. Trimming stripped 3 bases from V and 3 bases from J, with 13 bases between. Germline lookup yields CDR1 SGHDT and CDR2 YYEEEE. CDR3 nucleotide sequence: TGTGCCAGCAGCTCGGCCGGAGGCCTCTACAATGAGCAGTTCTTC. Protein product: CASSSAGGLYNEQFF.

The chain uses TRBV19 and TRBJ1-2; the match to TRBD1 covers 12 bases. CDR1 LNHDA and CDR2 SQIVND come from the germline V gene (reference sequence). This CDR3 is built from 17 residues. The trim removed 3 bases at V and 5 bases at J, leaving 10 bases unmatched. The CDR3 spells CASSIDTGTGGWYGYTF. DNA for the CDR3: TGTGCCAGTAGTATTGATACAGGGACAGGGGGCTGGTATGGCTACACCTTC.

The chain's CDR3 is CASSTALLRTSGRGFSYNEQFF. DNA of the CDR3: TGTGCCAGCAGTACTGCTCTACTCCGGACTAGCGGGAGAGGGTTCTCCTACAATGAGCAGTTCTTC. The genes are TRBV28 and TRBJ2-1, with TRBD2 identical over 13 bases. Germline V CDR1 and CDR2: MDHEN, SYDVKM. The CDR3 is made up of 22 amino acids. The V segment lost 5 bases and the J segment 0 bases; nucleotides outside the gene matches: 19.

This rearrangement joins TRBV2 to TRBJ1-3; D is perhaps TRBD1 (5 bases). CDR3 length equals 13 residues. Germline-derived CDR1 and CDR2 are SNHLY and FYNNEI. Trimming removed 5 bases at V and 4 bases at J, with 9 bases between. The CDR3 sequence is CASSYDRGNTIYF. The CDR3 bases are TGTGCCAGCAGTTACGACAGAGGAAACACCATATATTTT.

CDR3: CASSSHRDGTQYF. The CDR3 coding sequence is TGTGCCAGTAGCTCACATAGGGATGGGACCCAGTACTTC. This chain uses TRBV19 with TRBJ2-5; D ambiguous. The germline gives CDR1 LNHDA, CDR2 SQIVND (reference sequence). The CDR3 contains 13 residues. V was pared by 6 bases and J by 7 bases, with 15 bases between.

CDR3 sequence reads: CASSLPRVANIQYF. The CDR3 nucleotides read TGTGCCAGCTCGCTCCCGAGGGTGGCAAACATTCAGTACTTC. V gene TRBV28 combines with J gene TRBJ2-4; possibly TRBD2 for D (5 bases). Germline assignment: CDR1 MDHEN and CDR2 SYDVKM. The CDR3 has 14 amino acids. Trimming left V 8 bases short and J 6 bases short, with 17 bases between.

The rearrangement links TRBV30 to TRBJ2-1; no definite D call. V was trimmed by 7 bases and J by 3 bases, leaving 10 bases between them. This CDR3 is built from 12 residues. CDR1 and CDR2 from the germline V gene are GTSNPN and SVGIG (reference sequence). CDR3 coding DNA: TGTGCCTCAAAGTCTTACTACAATGAGCAGTTCTTC. It yields the protein CASKSYYNEQFF.

V usage is TRBV2 and J usage is TRBJ2-1, with D uncertain. Deletions cut 3 bases from V and 2 bases from J, with 11 bases between. The germline CDR1 and CDR2 sequences are SNHLY and FYNNEI. The CDR3 has 15 amino acids. The CDR3 reads CASSENSPPYNEQFF. CDR3 coding DNA: TGTGCCAGCAGTGAGAACTCCCCCCCCTACAATGAGCAGTTCTTC.

This chain connects TRBV4-3 to TRBJ2-3; 9 bases match TRBD2. This CDR3 contains 17 residues. Germline CDR1 reads LGHNA; CDR2 reads YSLEER. The V segment lost 1 base and the J segment 2 bases; nucleotides outside the gene matches: 7. CDR3 sequence: CASSQAGREGYTDTQYF. CDR3 nucleotides: TGCGCCAGCAGCCAAGCGGGGCGGGAGGGTTACACAGATACGCAGTATTTT.

The rearrangement joins TRBV6-1 to TRBJ1-1; D is ambiguous. Germline lookup yields CDR1 MNHNS and CDR2 SASEGT. The CDR3 is 12 amino acids. Trimming pared 1 base from V and 7 bases from J, leaving 7 bases between. The CDR3 nucleotides read TGTGCCAGCAGTGAAGGTTGGGGTGAAGCTTTCTTT. Translation gives CASSEGWGEAFF.

The DNA of the CDR3 is TGTGCCAGCAGTTACTCGATTCCAAGCTTCGGCAATGAGCAGTTCTTC. Translating it yields CASSYSIPSFGNEQFF. The V call is TRBV6-5, the J call TRBJ2-1, with no clear D. The CDR3 extends over 16 amino acids. V was shortened by 0 bases and J by 6 bases, with 15 bases between the two germline ends. Germline loops: CDR1 MNHEY, CDR2 SVGAGI.

The chain carries TRBV5-1 and TRBJ1-1; 10 bases match TRBD1. V lost 3 bases to trimming and J lost 3 bases; unmatched junction nucleotides: 11. In germline, CDR1 is SGHRS, CDR2 YFSETQ. This CDR3 contains 17 residues. CDR3 in DNA: TGCGCCAGCAGCTCAAACCCTCCGGGACAGGGGCACACTGAAGCTTTCTTT. Residues: CASSSNPPGQGHTEAFF.

The CDR3 protein is CASSVTGGSYEQYF. The CDR3 DNA follows: TGTGCCAGCAGTGTGACAGGGGGCTCCTACGAGCAGTACTTC. The rearrangement uses TRBV2 and TRBJ2-7; 9 nucleotides line up with TRBD1. After removal of 4 bases from V and 0 bases from J, the junction contained 1 base not matched to a gene. CDR1 is SNHLY and CDR2 is FYNNEI in the germline V gene. This CDR3 has 14 residues.

The chain uses TRBV11-2 and TRBJ2-7, with D possibly TRBD1 on 6 matching bases. V gave up 5 bases and J gave up 9 bases, with 17 bases separating them. The V gene's germline CDR1 is SGHAT and CDR2 FQNNGV. CDR3 length equals 13 residues. The CDR3 sequence is CASSGARGGWQYF. The DNA for the CDR3 is TGTGCCAGCAGCGGAGCCCGAGGGGGTTGGCAGTACTTC.

The CDR3 region has the DNA TGTGCCAGCAGTTCCCATCTAGCGGGGGAAAGAGATACGCAGTATTTT. Protein: CASSSHLAGERDTQYF. The rearrangement uses TRBV5-4 and TRBJ2-3, with TRBD2 matching over 10 bases. The CDR3 has 16 amino acids. V lost 5 bases and J lost 5; bases outside the gene matches: 11. Per germline, CDR1 SGHNT and CDR2 YYREEE (reference sequence).

In the case of this clone: The identical CDR3 is also encoded by other nucleotide sequences in the sample. The J gene is TRBJ2-7, the V gene TRBV27; a weak D match, TRBD1 (6 bases). Germline CDR1 MNHEY, CDR2 SMNVEV (reference sequence). The CDR3 spans 14 residues. V lost 7 bases and J 0 bases, leaving 13 bases between the germline ends. The CDR3 region has the DNA TGTGCCAGCACCCAGGACAGCTTCTCCTACGAGCAGTACTTC. This gives the protein CASTQDSFSYEQYF.

This chain joins TRBV27 and TRBJ1-4; D is unresolved. This CDR3 region has 13 residues. CDR1 is MNHEY and CDR2 is SMNVEV in the germline V gene (reference sequence). V lost 3 bases, J lost 6 bases, and 8 bases lay in between. CDR3 protein: CASSFGGDEKLFF. The DNA of the CDR3 is TGTGCCAGCAGTTTCGGTGGGGATGAAAAACTGTTTTTT.

This clone was detected only a few times. CDR3 sequence: CASSEPRDGQNEKLFF. The CDR3 nucleotides read TGTGCCAGCAGTGAACCCAGGGACGGGCAAAATGAAAAACTGTTTTTT. This rearrangement joins TRBV25-1 to TRBJ1-4; maybe TRBD1 (5 bases). V lost 2 bases to trimming and J lost 5 bases, with 15 bases between them. Germline lookup yields CDR1 MGHDK and CDR2 SYGVNS. The CDR3 is made up of 16 amino acids.

This chain uses TRBV7-9 with TRBJ2-3, with 7 bases fitting TRBD1. The CDR3 consists of 16 residues. V lost 5 bases to trimming and J lost 2 bases; unmatched junction nucleotides: 10. Germline-derived CDR1 and CDR2 are SEHNR and FQNEAQ (reference sequence). The CDR3 loop is CASSPKGQADTDTQYF. The CDR3 nucleotides are TGTGCCAGCAGCCCTAAAGGACAGGCGGACACAGATACGCAGTATTTT.

V gene TRBV27 combines with J gene TRBJ1-5, with TRBD1 as a possible D gene (6 bases). The V gene lost 3 bases and the J gene lost 0 bases, with 9 bases spanning the gap. Germline V gene lookup returns CDR1 MNHEY and CDR2 SMNVEV (reference sequence). CDR3 length: 15 amino acids. CDR3 protein: CASSFTGNSNQPQHF. CDR3 nucleotide sequence: TGTGCCAGCAGTTTTACAGGGAATAGCAATCAGCCCCAGCATTTT.

CDR3 nucleotides: TGTGCCAGCAGTTTGCGGGGTCCCTGGAGCGAGCAGTACTTC. Encoded protein: CASSLRGPWSEQYF. V is TRBV27 and J is TRBJ2-7, with D maybe TRBD2 (6 bases). Trimming shortened V by 3 bases and J by 6 bases, and 15 bases separated the two germline ends. The CDR3 covers 14 residues. Germline lookup yields CDR1 MNHEY and CDR2 SMNVEV (reference sequence).

CDR3 loop: CASSGNGYGYTF. CDR3 bases: TGTGCCAGCAGTGGGAACGGCTATGGCTACACCTTC. The V call is TRBV28, the J call TRBJ1-2; D is ambiguous. V lost 5 bases and J 4 bases, leaving 8 bases between the germline ends. Germline-derived CDR1 and CDR2 are MDHEN and SYDVKM. The CDR3 is 12 residues long.

This clone was picked up a small number of times. This chain links TRBV19 with TRBJ2-7; 10 bases match TRBD1. Germline V gene data show CDR1 as LNHDA and CDR2 as SQIVND (reference sequence). This CDR3 has 15 residues. V gave up 3 bases and J gave up 4 bases; unmatched junction bases: 6. CDR3: CASSMGGTGAYEQYF. In DNA form, the CDR3 reads TGTGCCAGTAGTATGGGGGGGACAGGGGCATACGAGCAGTACTTC. Together with reference TRBV19 and TRBJ2-7, the CDR3 gives the full variable domain: DGGITQSPKYLFRKEGQNVTLSCEQNLNHDAMYWYRQDPGQGLRLIYYSQIVNDFQKGDIAEGYSVSREKKESFPLTVTSAQKNPTAFYLCASSMGGTGAYEQYFGPGTRLTVT.

V gene TRBV5-6 combines with J gene TRBJ2-7; a possible D gene is TRBD1 (5 bases). The CDR3 sequence is 14 residues long. V dropped 0 bases and J dropped 4 bases, with 11 bases sitting between them. Germline V gene data show CDR1 as SGHDT and CDR2 as YYEEEE. CDR3 coding DNA: TGTGCCAGCAGCTTGGGGGGCCACCTTTACGAGCAGTACTTC. Residues: CASSLGGHLYEQYF.

The genes are TRBV11-2 and TRBJ2-2, with 8 bases identical to TRBD1. The CDR3 sequence is 15 residues long. Germline V lookup: CDR1 SGHAT, CDR2 FQNNGV. J was trimmed by 0 bases and V by 5 bases; bases with no gene match: 2. The CDR3 loop reads CASSATGANTGELFF. CDR3 nucleotide sequence: TGTGCCAGCAGCGCGACAGGGGCGAACACCGGGGAGCTGTTTTTT.

The chain is built from TRBV28 and TRBJ2-7, with D perhaps given as TRBD1 or TRBD2 (6 bases each). CDR1 MDHEN and CDR2 SYDVKM come from the germline V gene. This CDR3 comprises 12 residues. Trimming cost V 8 bases and J 6 bases, with 14 bases left between them. CDR3 sequence reads: CASGWGAVEQYF. CDR3 DNA sequence: TGTGCCAGCGGCTGGGGGGCTGTCGAGCAGTACTTC. Together with reference TRBV28 and TRBJ2-7, the CDR3 gives the full variable domain: DVKVTQSSRYLVKRTGEKVFLECVQDMDHENMFWYRQDPGLGLRLIYFSYDVKMKEKGDIPEGYSVSREKKERFSLILESASTNQTSMYLCASGWGAVEQYFGPGTRLTVT.

The chain is built from TRBV6-5 and TRBJ1-5; D unresolved. The germline CDR1 and CDR2 sequences are MNHEY and SVGAGI. There are 15 residues in the CDR3. Trimming took off 2 bases at V and 3 bases at J, with 11 bases between the two ends. CDR3 loop: CASSYLGRDNQPQHF. In nucleotides, the CDR3 is TGTGCCAGCAGTTACCTCGGCAGAGACAATCAGCCCCAGCATTTT.

The rearrangement uses TRBV2 and TRBJ2-1, with D possibly matching TRBD1 (6 bases). Trimming removed 3 bases at V and 0 bases at J, with 12 bases between. The length of the CDR3 is 16 residues. CDR1 and CDR2 (germline): SNHLY, FYNNEI. CDR3 nucleotides: TGTGCCAGCAGTGATACTCTGGACAGCTCCTACAATGAGCAGTTCTTC. Amino acid sequence: CASSDTLDSSYNEQFF.